This TCR beta chain stems from a study of T-cell memory formation after mild COVID-19. The wider study: Clusters were largely donor specific. Overall study results and limits: Of the contracting clones, CD4+ ones lay mainly in CM and EM, and CD8+ ones in EMRA.

Germline trimming cut 0 bases from V and 1 base from J; bases unmatched to any gene: 5. The CDR3 extends over 15 amino acids. Germline CDR1 SQVTM, CDR2 ANQGSEA. As regards this clonotype: The antigen remains undetermined.

cDNA libraries for TCR alpha and TCR beta, carrying sample barcodes and UMIs, came from 5'RACE with constant-segment primers. One entry per CDR3 protein results from TCRdb running MiXCR on the 5' RACE reads. Of 450,000 to 650,000 distinct CDR3 sequences listed, approximately 21% are singletons. This clonotype originated in an adult woman who had mild COVID-19 (a few samples of this study predate the infection). Cell type and time point are not known. Sequencing was performed on PBMCs or a T cell subset sorted from them (not recorded which). The chain employs TRBV29-1 and TRBJ2-7; 8 nucleotides align to TRBD1. The CDR3: CSVEDGRGQSYEQYF. The DNA for the CDR3 is TGCAGCGTTGAAGATGGCAGGGGGCAGTCCTACGAGCAGTACTTC.